Presented here are 5 T cell receptor beta chains from one specimen sequenced in a study of blood T cells in healthy people across ages. Sample-barcoded 5' priming and a J-beta primer mix drove a second PCR of about 6 to 12 cycles. TCRdb called the 5' RACE reads again in MiXCR, with one record for every CDR3 protein. The top ten clones hold roughly 10% of a sample with about 1.6 million distinct CDR3 sequences, roughly 32% of them seen once. Sequencing input: blood. Every receptor here comes from a woman aged 30 to 39 in good health.

This chain uses TRBV20-1 with TRBJ2-7; 8 nucleotides line up with TRBD1. The junction had 6 bases not matched to a gene; V was cut back by 6 bases and J by 2 bases. Germline CDR1 DFQATT, CDR2 SNEGSKA (reference sequence). The CDR3 is 13 residues long. This chain's CDR3 is CSAEGTGTYEQYF. The CDR3 DNA follows: TGCAGTGCAGAGGGGACAGGCACCTACGAGCAGTACTTC.

This clonotype was seen only a few times. This chain connects TRBV2 to TRBJ2-7; weak D call: TRBD1 (5 bases). Germline CDR1 reads SNHLY; CDR2 reads FYNNEI. This CDR3 is built from 11 residues. The V and J ends lost 6 bases and 7 bases respectively, with 10 bases between them. The CDR3 sequence is CASRDPGEQYF. Written as DNA, the CDR3 is TGTGCCAGCAGGGACCCAGGGGAGCAGTACTTC.

This clonotype was picked up many times. The rearrangement joins TRBV29-1 to TRBJ1-2, with D perhaps TRBD1 (6 bases). Germline V gene data show CDR1 as SQVTM and CDR2 as ANQGSEA. The CDR3 is made up of 11 amino acids. Trimming removed 5 bases at V and 8 bases at J, with 12 bases between. The CDR3 DNA sequence: TGCAGCGTTCTAACAGGGTTCGGCTACACCTTC. As protein: CSVLTGFGYTF.

The V call is TRBV7-9, the J call TRBJ1-5, with D perhaps matching TRBD1 (5 bases). Germline loops: CDR1 SEHNR, CDR2 FQNEAQ (reference sequence). The CDR3 is 16 amino acids. V shed 5 bases and J shed 0 bases, with 14 bases lying between them. The CDR3 coding sequence is TGTGCCAGCAGCGCCTGGGACGCCGGTAGCAATCAGCCCCAGCATTTT. Its protein is CASSAWDAGSNQPQHF. The complete variable domain, with remaining parts taken from reference TRBV7-9 and TRBJ1-5, reads DTGVSQNPRHKITKRGQNVTFRCDPISEHNRLYWYRQTLGQGPEFLTYFQNEAQLEKSRLLSDRFSAERPKGSFSTLEIQRTEQGDSAMYLCASSAWDAGSNQPQHFGDGTRLSIL.

The chain joins TRBV4-2 to TRBJ1-5; perhaps TRBD1 as D (5 bases). Looked up from germline, CDR1 is LGHNA and CDR2 is YNFKEQ. The CDR3 sequence is 15 residues long. The V gene lost 0 bases and the J gene lost 3 bases, with 9 bases spanning the gap. The CDR3 loop reads CASSQDSGPNQPQHF. The CDR3 DNA is TGTGCCAGCAGCCAAGATTCAGGGCCCAATCAGCCCCAGCATTTT.